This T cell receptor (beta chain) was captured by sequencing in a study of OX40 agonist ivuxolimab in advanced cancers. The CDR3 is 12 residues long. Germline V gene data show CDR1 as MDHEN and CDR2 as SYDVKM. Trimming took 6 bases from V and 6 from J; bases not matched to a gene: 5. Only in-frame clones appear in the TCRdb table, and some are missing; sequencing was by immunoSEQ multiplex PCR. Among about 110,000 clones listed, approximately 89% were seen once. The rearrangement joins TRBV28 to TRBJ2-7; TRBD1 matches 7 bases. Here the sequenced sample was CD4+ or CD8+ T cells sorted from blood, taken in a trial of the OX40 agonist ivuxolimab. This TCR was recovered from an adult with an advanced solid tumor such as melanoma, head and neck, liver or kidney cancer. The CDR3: CASSTPGGEQYF. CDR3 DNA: TGTGCCAGCAGCACCCCAGGGGGCGAGCAGTACTTC.